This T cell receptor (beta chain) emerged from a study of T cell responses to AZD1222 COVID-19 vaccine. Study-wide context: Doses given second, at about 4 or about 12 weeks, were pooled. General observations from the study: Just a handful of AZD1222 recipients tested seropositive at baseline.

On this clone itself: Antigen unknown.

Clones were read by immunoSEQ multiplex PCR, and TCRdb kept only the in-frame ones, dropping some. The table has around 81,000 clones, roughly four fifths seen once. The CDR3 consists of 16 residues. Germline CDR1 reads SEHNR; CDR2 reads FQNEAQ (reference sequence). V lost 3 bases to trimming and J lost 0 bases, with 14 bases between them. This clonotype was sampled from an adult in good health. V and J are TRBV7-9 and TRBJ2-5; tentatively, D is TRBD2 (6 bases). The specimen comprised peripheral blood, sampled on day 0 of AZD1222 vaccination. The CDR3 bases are TGTGCCAGCAGCTTCGAGGGACTTAGGTACCAAGAGACCCAGTACTTC. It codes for CASSFEGLRYQETQYF.